A selection of T cell receptor beta chains follows, all from one sample in a study of shared clonotypes between healthy human individuals. Clones were sequenced by immunoSEQ multiplex PCR, and TCRdb holds only the in-frame ones, with some missing. Found here are 450,000 to 500,000 clones, more than 65% of them singletons; the top ten hold about 12%. Input material: PBMCs. The source is a woman between 40 and 55 years old in good health. Some clones in this sample may be carry-over from other donors' samples. CDR3s include the opening cysteine and the closing phenylalanine or tryptophan. A D gene is named only where the DNA matches it firmly. Size is omitted from some rows. Given values are once, few, many or a class for expanded clones.

V	D	J	size	CDR3	DNA
TRBV7-3	TRBD1	TRBJ2-2	once	CASSSQGTGELFF	TGTGCCAGCAGCTCACAGGGGACCGGGGAGCTGTTTTTT
TRBV5-4	TRBD2	TRBJ2-2	NA	CASSGLREANTGELFF	TGTGCCAGCAGCGGCCTCCGGGAGGCGAACACCGGGGAGCTGTTTTTT
TRBV2	TRBD2	TRBJ2-5	few	CASSGATSGQETQYF	TGTGCCAGCAGTGGCGCGACTAGCGGACAAGAGACCCAGTACTTC
TRBV27	TRBD1	TRBJ2-2	once	CASSPGQGFAGELFF	TGCGCCAGCAGTCCAGGACAGGGGTTTGCCGGGGAGCTGTTCTTT
TRBV7-3	TRBD1	TRBJ2-2	NA	CASSVYRGRGDGELFF	TGTGCCAGCAGCGTATACAGGGGGCGCGGGGACGGGGAGCTGTTTTTT
TRBV2	NA	TRBJ1-5	NA	CASSRGGGEVQPQHF	TGTGCCAGCAGCAGAGGGGGGGGCGAGGTTCAGCCCCAGCATTTT
TRBV28	TRBD2	TRBJ2-5	once	CASSFDGLAGHQETQYF	TGTGCCAGCAGTTTCGACGGACTAGCGGGGCACCAAGAGACCCAGTACTTC
TRBV7-2	NA	TRBJ2-7	NA	CASSRGDFRGEQYF	TGTGCCAGCAGCCGAGGGGACTTCCGGGGGGAGCAGTACTTC
TRBV19	NA	TRBJ2-5	NA	CASSKVGGADLRTQYF	TGTGCCAGTAGTAAGGTGGGGGGGGCCGACCTTCGGACCCAGTACTTC
TRBV5-1	NA	TRBJ2-2	NA	CASREDPNTGELFF	TGCGCCAGCAGGGAGGACCCAAACACCGGGGAGCTGTTTTTT
TRBV5-6	TRBD2	TRBJ2-3	NA	CASSPQTSGATDTQYF	TGTGCCAGCAGCCCCCAAACTAGCGGGGCCACAGATACGCAGTATTTT
TRBV25-1	TRBD2	TRBJ2-7	NA	CASSRAGGRAGYEQYF	TGTGCCAGCAGTAGGGCTGGCGGGAGGGCCGGGTACGAGCAGTACTTC
TRBV2	TRBD1	TRBJ2-1	NA	CAHRQGSSYNEQFF	TGTGCCCACCGACAGGGAAGCTCCTACAATGAGCAGTTCTTC
TRBV14	TRBD2	TRBJ2-5	NA	CASSLLAGGKETQYF	TGTGCCAGCAGCCTCCTAGCGGGAGGCAAGGAGACCCAGTACTTC
TRBV30	NA	TRBJ2-5	NA	CAWSVRRARETQYF	TGTGCCTGGAGTGTAAGGAGGGCCCGGGAGACCCAGTACTTC
TRBV7-6	TRBD2	TRBJ2-1	NA	CASSLGLAGHLSSYNEQFF	TGTGCCAGCAGCCTGGGACTAGCGGGCCATTTGAGCTCCTACAATGAGCAGTTCTTC
TRBV7-6	NA	TRBJ2-3	NA	CASSPSALDTQYF	TGTGCCAGCAGCCCTAGCGCGCTCGATACGCAGTATTTT
TRBV4-1	NA	TRBJ1-1	NA	CASSHGGGRMNTEAFF	TGCGCCAGCAGCCACGGGGGGGGTCGCATGAACACTGAAGCTTTCTTT
TRBV5-7	NA	TRBJ2-3	NA	CASRLVPDDTQYF	TGTGCCAGCAGACTCGTACCGGATGATACGCAGTATTTT
TRBV5-1	TRBD1	TRBJ1-1	NA	CASSYGQGTEAFF	TGCGCCAGCAGCTACGGACAGGGCACTGAAGCTTTCTTT
TRBV9	TRBD2	TRBJ2-1	NA	CASSVEPSGTSGTGNEQFF	TGTGCCAGCAGCGTAGAGCCCTCCGGGACTAGCGGGACTGGCAATGAGCAGTTCTTC
TRBV27	TRBD2	TRBJ2-5	few	CASSVGLAGEGTQYF	TGTGCCAGCAGCGTCGGACTAGCGGGAGAGGGGACCCAGTACTTC
TRBV7-3	TRBD2	TRBJ2-3	NA	CASSLASGSTDTQYF	TGTGCCAGCAGCTTAGCTAGCGGGAGCACAGATACGCAGTATTTT
TRBV21-1	NA	TRBJ1-1	NA	CATNSGTEAFF	TGTGCCACCAATTCAGGCACTGAAGCTTTCTTT
TRBV6-1	NA	TRBJ2-7	NA	CASRSPPGREQYF	TGTGCCAGCAGGTCTCCCCCGGGTCGCGAGCAGTACTTC